The 21 T cell receptor beta chains below were found in one sample sequenced in a study of shared clonotypes between healthy human individuals. The data were produced by immunoSEQ multiplex PCR, yet TCRdb's version contains in-frame clones alone and is incomplete. The sample records approximately 2.5 million clones, 80% to 95% being singletons. The sample consisted of naive CD4+ T cells from PBMCs. Stated subset: CD45RA+ positively selected. The receptors stem from a man aged 18-30 years in good health. Some clones in this sample may be carry-over from other donors' samples.

The chain couples TRBV7-2 to TRBJ1-5; no firm D call. The CDR3 contains 13 residues. The V end lost 0 bases, the J end lost 7 bases, and 7 bases lay between the germline ends. Germline CDR1 SGHTA, CDR2 FQGNSA. Here the CDR3 reads CASSLASLQPQHF. CDR3 coding DNA: TGTGCCAGCAGCTTAGCGTCTCTGCAGCCCCAGCATTTT. Full variable domain (outside the CDR3, taken from reference TRBV7-2 and TRBJ1-5): GAGVSQSPSNKVTEKGKDVELRCDPISGHTALYWYRQSLGQGLEFLIYFQGNSAPDKSGLPSDRFSAERTGGSVSTLTIQRTQQEDSAVYLCASSLASLQPQHFGDGTRLSIL.

This sequence joins TRBV7-2 and TRBJ1-1; weak D call: TRBD1 (5 bases). The V end lost 5 bases, the J end lost 1 base, and 11 bases lay between the germline ends. CDR3 size: 14 residues. Germline CDR1 and CDR2: SGHTA and FQGNSA. The chain's CDR3 is CASSAGLKNTEAFF. The CDR3 DNA reads as TGTGCCAGCAGCGCAGGGTTGAAGAACACTGAAGCTTTCTTT.

As DNA, the CDR3 is TGCGCCAGCACCTCCGGGGTGGTAGCACAAGGTTGGGAGACCCAGTACTTC. This translates into CASTSGVVAQGWETQYF. This chain joins TRBV4-1 and TRBJ2-5; D perhaps matches TRBD2 (5 bases). Per the germline V gene, CDR1 is MGHRA and CDR2 is YSYEKL. Trimming left V 7 bases short and J 5 bases short, with 26 bases between. CDR3 length: 17 amino acids.

The chain links TRBV6-5 to TRBJ2-7; D remains ambiguous. The CDR3 totals 14 residues. V shed 6 bases and J shed 2 bases, with 14 bases lying between them. In germline, CDR1 is MNHEY, CDR2 SVGAGI. The CDR3 bases are TGTGCCAGCAGCACCCTCGGTGGGCCCTACGAGCAGTACTTC. Its protein is CASSTLGGPYEQYF.

The chain recombines TRBV30 with TRBJ2-1; D is perhaps TRBD2 (6 bases). Trimming shortened V by 3 bases and J by 6 bases, and 12 bases separated the two germline ends. Germline V CDR1 and CDR2: GTSNPN, SVGIG (reference sequence). This CDR3 is built from 13 residues. CDR3 in amino acids: CAWRDFGGNEQFF. CDR3 in DNA: TGTGCCTGGAGGGACTTCGGGGGCAATGAGCAGTTCTTC.

The V call is TRBV14, the J call TRBJ2-7; D may match TRBD1 or TRBD2 (5 bases each). The CDR3 loop spans 15 amino acids. Germline values: CDR1 SGHDN, CDR2 FVKESK. V was pared by 0 bases and J by 7 bases, with 16 bases between. The DNA for the CDR3 is TGTGCCAGCAGCCAAGAAGGGAGAAGGGGCGAGGAGCAGTACTTC. It codes for CASSQEGRRGEEQYF.

The genes are TRBV30 and TRBJ2-1; no definite D call. CDR1 and CDR2 from the germline V gene are GTSNPN and SVGIG (reference sequence). V was shortened by 2 bases and J by 6 bases, with 8 bases between the two germline ends. The CDR3 runs to 12 residues. CDR3 amino acids: CAWSQRVNEQFF. DNA for the CDR3: TGTGCCTGGAGTCAAAGGGTCAATGAGCAGTTCTTC.

Comment on this clone: Other DNA sequences of this sample code for an identical CDR3. The V and J genes are TRBV2 and TRBJ1-5, with 9 bases matching TRBD1. Germline CDR1 reads SNHLY; CDR2 reads FYNNEI. The CDR3 has 13 residues. Unmatched junction bases numbered 2, after V lost 6 bases and J lost 5 bases. CDR3 amino acids: CASRDRGDQPQHF. The CDR3 DNA follows: TGTGCCAGCAGGGACAGGGGCGATCAGCCCCAGCATTTT.

The CDR3 loop reads CASRDPGLTYEQYF. The CDR3 nucleotides read TGTGCCAGCAGGGATCCGGGACTAACCTACGAGCAGTACTTC. The rearrangement uses TRBV2 and TRBJ2-7, with 7 positions matching TRBD2. The CDR3 runs to 14 residues. V shed 6 bases and J 2 bases; nucleotides not matched to a gene: 7. The germline gives CDR1 SNHLY, CDR2 FYNNEI. The full variable domain, in which reference TRBV2 and TRBJ2-7 provide the parts outside the CDR3, is EPEVTQTPSHQVTQMGQEVILRCVPISNHLYFYWYRQILGQKVEFLVSFYNNEISEKSEIFDDQFSVERPDGSNFTLKIRSTKLEDSAMYFCASRDPGLTYEQYFGPGTRLTVT.

As for this clone: One end of the junction fails to match germline, which may point to a read error. CDR3 sequence: CASSPRGGRDVQF. DNA for the CDR3: TGTGCCAGCAGCCCCCGAGGTGGTCGGGATGTTCAATTT. The chain uses TRBV5-4 and TRBJ1-1; D gene ambiguous. Germline values: CDR1 SGHNT, CDR2 YYREEE (reference sequence). The CDR3 is 13 amino acids.

V gene TRBV9 combines with J gene TRBJ2-5; 13 bases map to TRBD2. The V segment lost 4 bases and the J segment 1 base; nucleotides outside the gene matches: 10. Per germline, CDR1 SGDLS and CDR2 YYNGEE. The CDR3 is made up of 18 amino acids. The CDR3 sequence is CASSLRTSGGGVQETQYF. The CDR3 DNA sequence: TGTGCCAGCAGCTTACGGACTAGCGGGGGTGGGGTCCAAGAGACCCAGTACTTC.

A single count supports this clone. V and J are TRBV5-1 and TRBJ2-1; D is perhaps TRBD2 (6 bases). Trimming cost V 2 bases and J 7 bases, with 16 bases left between them. The CDR3 is 15 amino acids. CDR1 SGHRS and CDR2 YFSETQ come from the germline V gene. DNA for the CDR3: TGCGCCAGCAGCTTCCACAACTCGGGACTTAATGAGCAGTTCTTC. Its protein is CASSFHNSGLNEQFF. The variable domain in full, with the rest retrieved from reference TRBV5-1 and TRBJ2-1, is KAGVTQTPRYLIKTRGQQVTLSCSPISGHRSVSWYQQTPGQGLQFLFEYFSETQRNKGNFPGRFSGRQFSNSRSEMNVSTLELGDSALYLCASSFHNSGLNEQFFGPGTRLTVL.

This chain joins TRBV30 and TRBJ2-5, with D unclear. Germline values: CDR1 GTSNPN, CDR2 SVGIG (reference sequence). CDR3 size: 17 residues. Trimming shortened V by 1 base and J by 4 bases, and 22 bases separated the two germline ends. The CDR3 here is CAWSEGSSRRRGETQYF. The CDR3 coding sequence is TGTGCCTGGAGTGAGGGATCTAGTAGGCGTCGTGGAGAGACCCAGTACTTC.

This chain uses TRBV14 with TRBJ2-3; D gene unclear. Trimming shortened V by 6 bases and J by 0 bases, and 10 bases separated the two germline ends. CDR1 is SGHDN and CDR2 is FVKESK in the germline V gene. The CDR3 loop spans 14 amino acids. The chain's CDR3 is CASRSGLSTDTQYF. DNA of the CDR3: TGTGCCAGCAGAAGTGGCCTTAGCACAGATACGCAGTATTTT.

This rearrangement joins TRBV9 to TRBJ2-5, with 11 bases matching TRBD2. CDR1 SGDLS and CDR2 YYNGEE come from the germline V gene. The CDR3 length is 15 residues. Unmatched junction bases numbered 8, after V lost 3 bases and J lost 7 bases. In nucleotides, the CDR3 is TGTGCCAGCAGCGGAGGACTAGCGGGCGCTGGGACCCAGTACTTC. Its protein is CASSGGLAGAGTQYF.

J is TRBJ1-2 and V is TRBV19, with 7 positions matching TRBD1. This CDR3 contains 13 residues. J was trimmed by 7 bases and V by 0 bases; bases with no gene match: 2. The germline V gene has CDR1 LNHDA and CDR2 SQIVND (reference sequence). CDR3 DNA sequence: TGTGCCAGTAGTATAGACAGGGGGACTGGCTACACCTTC. Amino acids: CASSIDRGTGYTF.

The chain has TRBV7-9 and TRBJ2-7, with TRBD1 as a possible D gene (5 bases). The germline gives CDR1 SEHNR, CDR2 FQNEAQ (reference sequence). The CDR3 is made up of 15 amino acids. Trimming pared 2 bases from V and 0 bases from J, leaving 11 bases between. The chain's CDR3 is CASSLSPGNSYEQYF. CDR3 bases: TGTGCCAGCAGCTTAAGTCCAGGGAACTCCTACGAGCAGTACTTC.

The chain joins TRBV5-4 to TRBJ1-4; 7 bases line up with TRBD1. Germline CDR1 reads SGHNT; CDR2 reads YYREEE (reference sequence). The J segment lost 5 bases and the V segment lost 0 bases, leaving 4 bases of the junction unmatched. The CDR3 loop spans 15 amino acids. The CDR3 sequence: CASSLAETGNEKLFF. The DNA for the CDR3 is TGTGCCAGCAGCTTGGCCGAGACAGGGAATGAAAAACTGTTTTTT.

The chain couples TRBV15 to TRBJ2-3; D unresolved. V lost 8 bases and J lost 0, with 12 bases in between. The germline V gene has CDR1 LNHNV and CDR2 YYDKDF (reference sequence). The CDR3 loop spans 14 amino acids. The CDR3: CATAALRSTDTQYF. In DNA form, the CDR3 reads TGTGCCACCGCGGCGCTAAGAAGCACAGATACGCAGTATTTT.

This rearrangement joins TRBV25-1 to TRBJ1-3; possibly TRBD1 for D (6 bases). CDR1 MGHDK and CDR2 SYGVNS come from the germline V gene. The CDR3 extends over 15 amino acids. V lost 5 bases to trimming and J lost 3 bases, with 14 bases between them. CDR3 sequence: CASSNTGTGGNTIYF. The CDR3 DNA reads as TGTGCCAGCAGTAATACAGGGACCGGTGGAAACACCATATATTTT. Using reference TRBV25-1 and TRBJ1-3 for the parts outside the CDR3, the full variable domain is EADIYQTPRYLVIGTGKKITLECSQTMGHDKMYWYQQDPGMELHLIHYSYGVNSTEKGDLSSESTVSRIRTEHFPLTLESARPSHTSQYLCASSNTGTGGNTIYFGEGSWLTVV.

V gene TRBV9 combines with J gene TRBJ1-2; TRBD1 agrees at 10 bases. J gave up 7 bases and V 3 bases, and 9 bases lay outside the gene matches. The length of the CDR3 is 15 residues. Germline CDR1 reads SGDLS; CDR2 reads YYNGEE. The CDR3 reads CASSDPDRGRRGYTF. The CDR3 nucleotides are TGTGCCAGCAGCGACCCCGACAGGGGGCGGCGTGGCTACACCTTC.